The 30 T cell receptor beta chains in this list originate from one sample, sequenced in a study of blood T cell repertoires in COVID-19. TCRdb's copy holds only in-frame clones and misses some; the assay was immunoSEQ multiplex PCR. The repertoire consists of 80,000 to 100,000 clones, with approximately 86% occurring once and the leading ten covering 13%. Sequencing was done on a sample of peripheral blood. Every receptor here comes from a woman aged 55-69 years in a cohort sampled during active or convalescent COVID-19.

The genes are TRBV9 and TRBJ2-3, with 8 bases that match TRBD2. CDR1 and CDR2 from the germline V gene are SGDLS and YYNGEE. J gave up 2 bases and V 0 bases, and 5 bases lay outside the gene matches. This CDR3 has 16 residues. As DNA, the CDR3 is TGTGCCAGCAGCGTAGGGCTAGCGGGCTTCACAGATACGCAGTATTTT. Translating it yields CASSVGLAGFTDTQYF.

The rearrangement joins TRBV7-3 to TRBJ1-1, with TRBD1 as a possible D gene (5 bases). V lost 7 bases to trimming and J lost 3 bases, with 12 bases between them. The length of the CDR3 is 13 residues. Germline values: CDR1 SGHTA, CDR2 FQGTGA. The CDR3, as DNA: TGTGCCAGCAAGAGGGGAGGGGACACTGAAGCTTTCTTT. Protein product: CASKRGGDTEAFF.

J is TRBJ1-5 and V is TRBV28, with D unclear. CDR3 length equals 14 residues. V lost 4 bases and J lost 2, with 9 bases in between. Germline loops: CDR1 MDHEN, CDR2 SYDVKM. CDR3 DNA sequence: TGTGCCAGCAGTTCGACGAGGGGCAATCAGCCCCAGCATTTT. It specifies CASSSTRGNQPQHF.

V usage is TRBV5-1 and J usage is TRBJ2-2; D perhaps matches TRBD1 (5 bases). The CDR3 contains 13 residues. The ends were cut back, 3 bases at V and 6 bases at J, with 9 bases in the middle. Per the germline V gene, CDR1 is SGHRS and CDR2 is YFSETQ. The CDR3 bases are TGCGCCAGCAGCTCCGGACAAGCCGGGGAGCTGTTTTTT. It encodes CASSSGQAGELFF.

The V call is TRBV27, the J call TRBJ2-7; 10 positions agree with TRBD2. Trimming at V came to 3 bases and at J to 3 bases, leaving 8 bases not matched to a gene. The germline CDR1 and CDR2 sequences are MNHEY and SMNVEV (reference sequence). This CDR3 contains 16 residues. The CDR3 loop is CASSFRTSGNNYEQYF. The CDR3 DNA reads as TGTGCCAGCAGTTTCCGGACTAGCGGCAACAACTACGAGCAGTACTTC.

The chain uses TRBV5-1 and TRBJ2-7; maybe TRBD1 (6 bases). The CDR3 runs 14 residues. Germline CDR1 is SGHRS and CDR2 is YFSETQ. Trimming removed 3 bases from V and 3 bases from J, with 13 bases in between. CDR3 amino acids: CASSWLDSLYEQYF. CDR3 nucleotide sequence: TGCGCCAGCAGCTGGCTGGACAGTCTCTACGAGCAGTACTTC.

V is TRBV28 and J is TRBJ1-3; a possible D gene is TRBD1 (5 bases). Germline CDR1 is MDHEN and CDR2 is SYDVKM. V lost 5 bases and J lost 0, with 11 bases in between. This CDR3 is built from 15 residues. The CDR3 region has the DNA TGTGCCAGCAGTGGTCAGGGCTCCTCTGGAAACACCATATATTTT. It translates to CASSGQGSSGNTIYF.

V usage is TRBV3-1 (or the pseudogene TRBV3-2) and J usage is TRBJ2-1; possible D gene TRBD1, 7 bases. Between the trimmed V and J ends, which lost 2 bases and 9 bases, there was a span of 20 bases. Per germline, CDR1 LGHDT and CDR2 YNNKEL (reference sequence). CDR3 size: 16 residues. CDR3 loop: CASSQRGRTGSAEQFF. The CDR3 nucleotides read TGTGCCAGCAGCCAACGGGGGCGGACAGGTTCGGCTGAGCAGTTCTTC.

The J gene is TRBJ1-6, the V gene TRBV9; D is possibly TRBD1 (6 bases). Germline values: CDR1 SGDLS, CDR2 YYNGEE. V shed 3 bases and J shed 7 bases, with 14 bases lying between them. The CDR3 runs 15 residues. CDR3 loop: CASSAQQGGNSPLHF. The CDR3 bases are TGTGCCAGCAGCGCGCAACAGGGAGGGAATTCACCCCTCCACTTT.

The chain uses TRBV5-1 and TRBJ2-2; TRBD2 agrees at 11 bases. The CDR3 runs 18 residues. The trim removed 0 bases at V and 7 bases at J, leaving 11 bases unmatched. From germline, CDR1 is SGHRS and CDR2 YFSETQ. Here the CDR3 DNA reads TGCGCCAGCAGCTTGGAGTCTAGCGGGAGGCCCCGGGGCGGGGAGCTGTTTTTT. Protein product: CASSLESSGRPRGGELFF.

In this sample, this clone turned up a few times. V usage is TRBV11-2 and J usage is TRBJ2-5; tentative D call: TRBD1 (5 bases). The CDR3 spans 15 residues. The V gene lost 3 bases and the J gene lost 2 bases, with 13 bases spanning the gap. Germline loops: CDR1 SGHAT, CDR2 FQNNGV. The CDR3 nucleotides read TGTGCCAGCAGCTTTGGGGCAGCCTCTCAAGAGACCCAGTACTTC. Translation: CASSFGAASQETQYF.

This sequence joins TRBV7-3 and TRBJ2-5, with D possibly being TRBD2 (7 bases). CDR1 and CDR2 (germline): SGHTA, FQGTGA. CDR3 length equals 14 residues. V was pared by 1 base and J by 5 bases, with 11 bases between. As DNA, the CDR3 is TGTGCCAGCAGCTTAAGGGGGGGCTGGGAGACCCAGTACTTC. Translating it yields CASSLRGGWETQYF. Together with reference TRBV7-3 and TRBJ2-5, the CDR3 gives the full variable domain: GAGVSQTPSNKVTEKGKYVELRCDPISGHTALYWYRQSLGQGPEFLIYFQGTGAADDSGLPNDRFFAVRPEGSVSTLKIQRTERGDSAVYLCASSLRGGWETQYFGPGTRLLVL.

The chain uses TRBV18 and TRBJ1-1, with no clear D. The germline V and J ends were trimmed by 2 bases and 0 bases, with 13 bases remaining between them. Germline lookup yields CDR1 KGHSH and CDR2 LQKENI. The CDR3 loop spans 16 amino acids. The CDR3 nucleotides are TGTGCCAGCTCACCATTCGATTGGGCTATGAACACTGAAGCTTTCTTT. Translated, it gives CASSPFDWAMNTEAFF.

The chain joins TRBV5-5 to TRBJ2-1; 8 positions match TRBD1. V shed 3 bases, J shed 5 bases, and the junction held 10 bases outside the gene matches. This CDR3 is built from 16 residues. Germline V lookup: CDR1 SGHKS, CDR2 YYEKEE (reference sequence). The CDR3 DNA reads TGTGCCAGCAGCTGGGGTGTCAGGGGGCTTGACAATGAGCAGTTCTTC. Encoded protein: CASSWGVRGLDNEQFF.

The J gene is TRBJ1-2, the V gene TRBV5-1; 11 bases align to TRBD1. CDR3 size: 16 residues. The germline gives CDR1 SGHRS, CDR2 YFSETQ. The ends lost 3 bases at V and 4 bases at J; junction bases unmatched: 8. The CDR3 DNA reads TGCGCCAGCAGCTCGGGACAGGGGGGATCTTCCTATGGCTACACCTTC. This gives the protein CASSSGQGGSSYGYTF.

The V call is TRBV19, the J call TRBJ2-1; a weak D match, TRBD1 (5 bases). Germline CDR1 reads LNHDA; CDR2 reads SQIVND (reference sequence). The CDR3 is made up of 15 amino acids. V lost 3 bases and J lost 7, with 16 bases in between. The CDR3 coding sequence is TGTGCCAGTAGTATCAGAGGTAGCCCAGGGAATGAGCAGTTCTTC. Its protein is CASSIRGSPGNEQFF.

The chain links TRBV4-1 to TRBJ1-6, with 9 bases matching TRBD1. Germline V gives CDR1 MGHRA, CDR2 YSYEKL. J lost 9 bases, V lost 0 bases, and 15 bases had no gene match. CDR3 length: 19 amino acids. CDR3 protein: CASSQESGTGISTVSPLHF. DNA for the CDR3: TGCGCCAGCAGCCAAGAATCGGGGACAGGGATATCTACCGTTTCACCCCTCCACTTT.

The CDR3 protein is CSVRSEQGRTEAFF. CDR3 bases: TGCAGCGTCCGGTCGGAACAGGGGCGGACTGAAGCTTTCTTT. The J gene is TRBJ1-1, the V gene TRBV29-1, with TRBD1 identical over 7 bases. The germline V gene has CDR1 SQVTM and CDR2 ANQGSEA. CDR3 size: 14 residues. V dropped 6 bases and J dropped 5; count of bases not matched to a gene: 12.

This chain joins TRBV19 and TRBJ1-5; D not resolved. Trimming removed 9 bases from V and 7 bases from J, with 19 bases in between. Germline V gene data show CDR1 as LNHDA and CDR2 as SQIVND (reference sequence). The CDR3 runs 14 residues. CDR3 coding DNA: TGTGCCAGCAATACTAGGCCTGAAGGCCAGCCCCAGCATTTT. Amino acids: CASNTRPEGQPQHF. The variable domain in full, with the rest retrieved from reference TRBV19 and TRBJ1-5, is DGGITQSPKYLFRKEGQNVTLSCEQNLNHDAMYWYRQDPGQGLRLIYYSQIVNDFQKGDIAEGYSVSREKKESFPLTVTSAQKNPTAFYLCASNTRPEGQPQHFGDGTRLSIL.

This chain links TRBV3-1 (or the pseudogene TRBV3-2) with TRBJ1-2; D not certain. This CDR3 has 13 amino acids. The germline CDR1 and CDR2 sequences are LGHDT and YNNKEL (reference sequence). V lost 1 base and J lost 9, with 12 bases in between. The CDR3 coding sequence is TGTGCCAGCAGCCAAGGAGGTCCTAGCAGCTACACCTTC. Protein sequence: CASSQGGPSSYTF.

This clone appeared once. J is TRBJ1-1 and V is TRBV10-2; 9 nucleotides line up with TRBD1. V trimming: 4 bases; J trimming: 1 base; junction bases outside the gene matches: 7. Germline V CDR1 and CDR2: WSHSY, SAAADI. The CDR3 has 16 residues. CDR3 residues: CASSGQGVPPNTEAFF. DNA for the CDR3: TGCGCCAGCAGTGGACAGGGGGTACCCCCGAACACTGAAGCTTTCTTT.

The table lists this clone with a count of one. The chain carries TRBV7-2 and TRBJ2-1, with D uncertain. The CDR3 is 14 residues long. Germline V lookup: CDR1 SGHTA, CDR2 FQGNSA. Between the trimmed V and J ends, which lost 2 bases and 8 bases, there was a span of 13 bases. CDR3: CASSLSVAIHEQFF. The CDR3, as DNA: TGTGCCAGCAGCTTATCCGTCGCGATCCATGAGCAGTTCTTC.

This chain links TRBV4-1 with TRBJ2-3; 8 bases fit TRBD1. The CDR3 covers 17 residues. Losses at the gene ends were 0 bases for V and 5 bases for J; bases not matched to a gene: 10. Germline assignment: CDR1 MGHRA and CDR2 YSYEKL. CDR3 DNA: TGCGCCAGCAGCCAAGACCCCCAGGGGGCGCTTGAAGATACGCAGTATTTT. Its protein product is CASSQDPQGALEDTQYF.

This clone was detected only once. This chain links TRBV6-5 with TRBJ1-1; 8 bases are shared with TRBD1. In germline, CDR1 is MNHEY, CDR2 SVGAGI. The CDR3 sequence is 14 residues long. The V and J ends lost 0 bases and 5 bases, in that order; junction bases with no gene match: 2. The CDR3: CASSYSQGETEAFF. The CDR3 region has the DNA TGTGCCAGCAGTTACTCACAGGGGGAGACTGAAGCTTTCTTT.

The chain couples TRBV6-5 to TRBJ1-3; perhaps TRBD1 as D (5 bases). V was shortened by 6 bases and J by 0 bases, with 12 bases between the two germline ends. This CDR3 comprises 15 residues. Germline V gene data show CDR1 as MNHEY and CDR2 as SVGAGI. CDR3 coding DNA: TGTGCCAGCAGCCACCAGGGAATCTCTGGAAACACCATATATTTT. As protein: CASSHQGISGNTIYF.

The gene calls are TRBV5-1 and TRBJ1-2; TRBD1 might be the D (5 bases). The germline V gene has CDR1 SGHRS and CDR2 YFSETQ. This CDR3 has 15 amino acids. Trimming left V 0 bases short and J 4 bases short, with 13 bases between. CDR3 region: CASSLAAGLPYGYTF. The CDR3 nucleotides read TGCGCCAGCAGCTTGGCTGCGGGACTGCCCTATGGCTACACCTTC.

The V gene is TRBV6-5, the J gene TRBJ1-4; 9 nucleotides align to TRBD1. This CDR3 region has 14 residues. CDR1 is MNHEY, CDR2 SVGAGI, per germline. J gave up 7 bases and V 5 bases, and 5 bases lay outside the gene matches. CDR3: CASSRGQGGEKLFF. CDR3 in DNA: TGTGCCAGCAGTAGGGGACAGGGAGGTGAAAAACTGTTTTTT.

The CDR3 bases are TGTGCCAGTAGTAAAATGGACAGGCGACATCAGCCCCAGCATTTT. This gives the protein CASSKMDRRHQPQHF. The chain uses TRBV19 and TRBJ1-5, with 7 positions matching TRBD1. This CDR3 is 15 amino acids long. CDR1 and CDR2 from the germline V gene are LNHDA and SQIVND (reference sequence). Germline trimming cut 4 bases from V and 5 bases from J; bases unmatched to any gene: 8.

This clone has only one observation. CDR3 sequence reads: CASSLAGGDTQYF. The CDR3 DNA reads as TGCGCCAGCAGCTTGGCCGGGGGAGATACGCAGTATTTT. This chain joins TRBV5-1 and TRBJ2-3; a weak D match, TRBD2 (6 bases). Germline V gene sequence: CDR1 SGHRS, CDR2 YFSETQ. The V gene lost 0 bases and the J gene lost 5 bases, with 7 bases spanning the gap. The CDR3 loop spans 13 amino acids. Full variable domain (outside the CDR3, taken from reference TRBV5-1 and TRBJ2-3): KAGVTQTPRYLIKTRGQQVTLSCSPISGHRSVSWYQQTPGQGLQFLFEYFSETQRNKGNFPGRFSGRQFSNSRSEMNVSTLELGDSALYLCASSLAGGDTQYFGPGTRLTVL.

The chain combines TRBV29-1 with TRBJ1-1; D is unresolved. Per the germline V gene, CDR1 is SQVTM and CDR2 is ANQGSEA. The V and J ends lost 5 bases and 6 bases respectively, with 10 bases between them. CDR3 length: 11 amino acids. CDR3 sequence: CSVTPSAEAFF. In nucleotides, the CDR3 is TGCAGCGTTACCCCGAGTGCTGAAGCTTTCTTT.